This TCR beta chain appears in the sequencing data of a study of blood T cells in healthy people across ages. Turning to this clonotype: Its target is unknown.

It was with a sample-barcoded 5' primer and a J-beta primer mix that a second PCR of roughly 6 to 11 cycles was run. TCRdb passed the 5' RACE reads through MiXCR, listing each CDR3 protein once. Seen here are over 950,000 distinct CDR3 sequences, roughly 51% observed once, and the top ten hold about a fifth. Every donor provided 9.5 to 10 milliliters of peripheral blood. This CDR3 is built from 13 residues. Germline CDR1 is SGHRS and CDR2 is YFSETQ. V lost 4 bases to trimming and J lost 5 bases, with 10 bases between them. Study conclusions and caveats: The donors' CMV status was not determined, possibly confounding changes in expanded clonotypes.

The chain employs TRBV5-1 and TRBJ2-1; D remains ambiguous. This clonotype originated in a woman aged 60 to 75 in good health. The sample taken for sequencing was blood. CDR3 region: CASSGVGNNEQFF. The CDR3 coding sequence is TGCGCCAGCAGCGGGGTGGGGAACAATGAGCAGTTCTTC.